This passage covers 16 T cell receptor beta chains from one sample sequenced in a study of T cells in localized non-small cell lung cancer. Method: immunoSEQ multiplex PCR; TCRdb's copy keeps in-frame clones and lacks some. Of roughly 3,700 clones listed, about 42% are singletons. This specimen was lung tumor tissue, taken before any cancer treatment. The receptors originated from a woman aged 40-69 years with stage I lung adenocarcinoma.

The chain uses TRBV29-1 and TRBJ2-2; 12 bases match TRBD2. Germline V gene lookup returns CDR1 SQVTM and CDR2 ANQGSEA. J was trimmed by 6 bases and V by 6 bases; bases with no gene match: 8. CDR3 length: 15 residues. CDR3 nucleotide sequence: TGCAGCGTCCCCGGGCTAGCGGGAGGGGCCGGGGAGCTGTTTTTT. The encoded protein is CSVPGLAGGAGELFF.

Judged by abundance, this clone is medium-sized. The CDR3 DNA follows: TGCGCCAGCAGCTTCGGGGAGGACACTGAAGCTTTCTTT. As protein: CASSFGEDTEAFF. The chain recombines TRBV23-1 with TRBJ1-1; D is unclear. TRBV23-1 is an ORF; its function is uncertain. Trimming took 6 bases from V and 3 from J, leaving 11 bases between them. The CDR3 runs 13 residues.

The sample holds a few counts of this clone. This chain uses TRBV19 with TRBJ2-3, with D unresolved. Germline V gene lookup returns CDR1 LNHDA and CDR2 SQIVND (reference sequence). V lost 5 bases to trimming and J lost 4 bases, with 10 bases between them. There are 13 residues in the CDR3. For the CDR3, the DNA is TGTGCCAGTAGTCTTGGGCTCGCAGATACGCAGTATTTT. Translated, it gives CASSLGLADTQYF.

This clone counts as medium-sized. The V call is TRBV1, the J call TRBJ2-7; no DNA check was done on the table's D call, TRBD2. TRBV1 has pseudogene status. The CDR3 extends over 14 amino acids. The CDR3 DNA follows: TGCGCCAGCAGCCAAGATACGAGCTCCTACGAGCAGTACTTC. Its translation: CASSQDTSSYEQYF.

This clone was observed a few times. CDR3 protein: CASSYVRGEKLFF. CDR3 in DNA: TGTGCCAGCAGTTACGTTCGGGGGGAAAAACTGTTTTTT. V and J are TRBV6-8 and TRBJ1-4; perhaps TRBD1 as D (5 bases). V was shortened by 2 bases and J by 8 bases, with 9 bases between the two germline ends. This CDR3 region has 13 residues. Germline V lookup: CDR1 MNHGY, CDR2 SAAAGT.

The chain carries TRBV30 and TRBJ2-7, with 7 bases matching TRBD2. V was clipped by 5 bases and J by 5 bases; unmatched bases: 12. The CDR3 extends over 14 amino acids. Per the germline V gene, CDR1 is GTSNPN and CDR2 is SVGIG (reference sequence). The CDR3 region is CAWLGGGGSHEQYF. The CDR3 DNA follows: TGTGCCTGGCTAGGTGGGGGGGGATCCCACGAGCAGTACTTC.

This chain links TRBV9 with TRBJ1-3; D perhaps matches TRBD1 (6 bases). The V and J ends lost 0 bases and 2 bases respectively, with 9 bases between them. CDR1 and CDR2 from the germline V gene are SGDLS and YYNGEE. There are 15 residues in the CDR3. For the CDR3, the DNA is TGTGCCAGCAGCGTAGGCGGGGGGCCTGGAAACACCATATATTTT. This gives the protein CASSVGGGPGNTIYF.

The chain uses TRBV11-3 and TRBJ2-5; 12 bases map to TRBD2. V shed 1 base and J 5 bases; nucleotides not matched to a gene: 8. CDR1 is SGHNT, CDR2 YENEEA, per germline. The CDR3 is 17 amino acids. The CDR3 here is CASSLVVLAGGRETQYF. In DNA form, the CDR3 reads TGTGCCAGCAGCTTAGTCGTCCTAGCGGGAGGGAGGGAGACCCAGTACTTC.

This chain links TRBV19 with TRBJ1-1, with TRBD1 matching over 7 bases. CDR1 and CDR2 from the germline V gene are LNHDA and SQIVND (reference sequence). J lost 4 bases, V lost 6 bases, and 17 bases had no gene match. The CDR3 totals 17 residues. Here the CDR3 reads CASSLSVGQARGTEAFF. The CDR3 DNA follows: TGTGCCAGTAGCCTAAGTGTTGGACAGGCGAGGGGCACTGAAGCTTTCTTT.

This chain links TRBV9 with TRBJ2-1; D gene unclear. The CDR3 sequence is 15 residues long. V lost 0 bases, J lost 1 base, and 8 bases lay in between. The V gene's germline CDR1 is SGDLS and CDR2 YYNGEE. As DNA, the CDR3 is TGTGCCAGCAGCGTAGGTACTTGGTCCTACAATGAGCAGTTCTTC. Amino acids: CASSVGTWSYNEQFF. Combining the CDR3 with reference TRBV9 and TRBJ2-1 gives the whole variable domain DSGVTQTPKHLITATGQRVTLRCSPRSGDLSVYWYQQSLDQGLQFLIQYYNGEERAKGNILERFSAQQFPDLHSELNLSSLELGDSALYFCASSVGTWSYNEQFFGPGTRLTVL.

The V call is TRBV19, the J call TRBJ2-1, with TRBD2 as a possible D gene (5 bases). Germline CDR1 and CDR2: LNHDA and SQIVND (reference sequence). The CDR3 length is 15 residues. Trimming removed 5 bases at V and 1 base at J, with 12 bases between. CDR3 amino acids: CASSARWTSYNEQFF. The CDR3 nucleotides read TGTGCCAGTAGTGCCCGATGGACTTCCTACAATGAGCAGTTCTTC.

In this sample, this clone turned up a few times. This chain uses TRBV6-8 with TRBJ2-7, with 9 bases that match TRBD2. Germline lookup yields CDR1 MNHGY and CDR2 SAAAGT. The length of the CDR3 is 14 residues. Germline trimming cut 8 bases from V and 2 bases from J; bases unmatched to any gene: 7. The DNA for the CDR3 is TGTGCCAGCGGGTTTAGCGGGGGAACCTACGAGCAGTACTTC. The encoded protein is CASGFSGGTYEQYF.

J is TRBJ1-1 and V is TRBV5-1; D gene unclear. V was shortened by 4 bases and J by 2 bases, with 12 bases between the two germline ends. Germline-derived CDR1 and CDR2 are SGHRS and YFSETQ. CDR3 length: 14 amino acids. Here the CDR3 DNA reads TGCGCCAGCAGCCCCGACTTAACAAACACTGAAGCTTTCTTT. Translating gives CASSPDLTNTEAFF.

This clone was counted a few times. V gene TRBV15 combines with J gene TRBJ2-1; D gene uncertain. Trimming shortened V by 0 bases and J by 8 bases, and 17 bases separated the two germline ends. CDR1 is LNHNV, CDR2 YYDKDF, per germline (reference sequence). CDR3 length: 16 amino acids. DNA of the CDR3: TGTGCCACCAGCAGAGATGCGGCAGTCGGTGAGGATGAGCAGTTCTTC. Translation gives CATSRDAAVGEDEQFF.

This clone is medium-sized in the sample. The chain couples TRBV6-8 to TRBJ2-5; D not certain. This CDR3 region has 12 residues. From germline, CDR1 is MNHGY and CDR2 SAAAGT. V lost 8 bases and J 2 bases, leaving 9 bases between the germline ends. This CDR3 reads CASAFLQETQYF. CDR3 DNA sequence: TGTGCCAGCGCCTTCCTACAAGAGACCCAGTACTTC.

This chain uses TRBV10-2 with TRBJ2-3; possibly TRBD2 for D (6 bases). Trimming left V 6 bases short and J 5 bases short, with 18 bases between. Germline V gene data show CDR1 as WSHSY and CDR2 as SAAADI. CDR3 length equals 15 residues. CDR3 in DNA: TGCGCCAGCAGAACTTCCGGGAGCAGTGGAGATACGCAGTATTTT. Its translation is CASRTSGSSGDTQYF.